This T cell receptor beta chain was identified during a study of OX40 agonist ivuxolimab in advanced cancers. Sequenced by immunoSEQ multiplex PCR; TCRdb stores in-frame clones only, minus some. The data contain about 45,000 clones, 70% to 90% of them singletons. The CDR3 totals 18 residues. The germline gives CDR1 SGHVS, CDR2 FNYEAQ. Trimming shortened V by 1 base and J by 3 bases, and 21 bases separated the two germline ends. The origin of this receptor is an adult with an advanced solid tumor such as melanoma, head and neck, liver or kidney cancer. This specimen consisted of CD4+ or CD8+ T cells sorted from blood, obtained in a trial of the OX40 agonist ivuxolimab. The chain links TRBV7-6 to TRBJ1-2, with a possible D match to TRBD1 (6 bases). The CDR3 region is CASSLGSRSGEAHYGYTF. In DNA, the CDR3 is TGTGCCAGCAGCTTAGGATCGAGGTCAGGGGAGGCTCACTATGGCTACACCTTC.